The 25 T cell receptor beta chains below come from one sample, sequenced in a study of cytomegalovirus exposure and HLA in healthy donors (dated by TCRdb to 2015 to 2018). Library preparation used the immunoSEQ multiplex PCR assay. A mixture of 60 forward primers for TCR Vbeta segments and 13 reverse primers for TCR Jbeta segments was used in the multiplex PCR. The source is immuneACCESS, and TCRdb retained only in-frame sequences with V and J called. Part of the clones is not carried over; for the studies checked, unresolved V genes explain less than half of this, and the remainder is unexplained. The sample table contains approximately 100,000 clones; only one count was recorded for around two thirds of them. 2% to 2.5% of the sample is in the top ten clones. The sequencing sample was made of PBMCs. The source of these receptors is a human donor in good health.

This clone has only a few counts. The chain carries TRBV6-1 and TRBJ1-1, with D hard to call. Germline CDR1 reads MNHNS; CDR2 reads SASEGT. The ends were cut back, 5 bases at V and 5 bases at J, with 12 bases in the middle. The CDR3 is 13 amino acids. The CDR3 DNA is TGTGCCAGCAGTTCCCTGGAGGCAACTGAAGCTTTCTTT. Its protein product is CASSSLEATEAFF.

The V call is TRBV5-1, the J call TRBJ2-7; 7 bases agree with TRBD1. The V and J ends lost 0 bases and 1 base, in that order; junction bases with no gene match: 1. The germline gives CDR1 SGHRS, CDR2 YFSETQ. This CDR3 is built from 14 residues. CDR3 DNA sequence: TGCGCCAGCAGCTTGGTGGGACAGTCCTACGAGCAGTACTTC. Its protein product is CASSLVGQSYEQYF.

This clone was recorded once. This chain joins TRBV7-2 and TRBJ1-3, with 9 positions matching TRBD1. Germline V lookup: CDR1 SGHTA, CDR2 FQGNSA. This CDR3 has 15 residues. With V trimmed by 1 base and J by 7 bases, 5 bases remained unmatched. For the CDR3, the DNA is TGTGCCAGCAGCTTAGAGGGGGGACAGGGTAACACCATATATTTT. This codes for CASSLEGGQGNTIYF.

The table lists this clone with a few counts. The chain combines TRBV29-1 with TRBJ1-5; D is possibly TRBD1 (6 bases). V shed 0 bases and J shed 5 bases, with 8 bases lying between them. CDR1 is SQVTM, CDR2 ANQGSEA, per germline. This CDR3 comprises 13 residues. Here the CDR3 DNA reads TGCAGCGTTGAAGAGAACAGGGATCAGCCCCAGCATTTT. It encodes CSVEENRDQPQHF.

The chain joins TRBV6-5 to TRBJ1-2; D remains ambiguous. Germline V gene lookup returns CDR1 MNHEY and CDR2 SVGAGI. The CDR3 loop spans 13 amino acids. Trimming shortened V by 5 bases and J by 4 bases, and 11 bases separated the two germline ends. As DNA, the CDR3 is TGTGCCAGCAGTGAAAGCTCGTTCTATGGCTACACCTTC. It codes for CASSESSFYGYTF.

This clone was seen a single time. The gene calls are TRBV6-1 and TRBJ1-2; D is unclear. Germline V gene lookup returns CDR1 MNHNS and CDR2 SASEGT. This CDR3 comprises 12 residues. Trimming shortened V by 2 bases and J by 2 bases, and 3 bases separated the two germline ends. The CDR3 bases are TGTGCCAGCAGTGAAAGCAACTATGGCTACACCTTC. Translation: CASSESNYGYTF.

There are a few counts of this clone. CDR3 in DNA: TGTGCCAGCAGCTTCCATTTACGGGACAACTACGAGCAGTACTTC. Translated: CASSFHLRDNYEQYF. This chain connects TRBV7-8 to TRBJ2-7; D is perhaps TRBD1 (6 bases). V was shortened by 3 bases and J by 3 bases, with 15 bases between the two germline ends. The CDR3 sequence is 15 residues long. Germline V lookup: CDR1 SGHVS, CDR2 FQNEAQ.

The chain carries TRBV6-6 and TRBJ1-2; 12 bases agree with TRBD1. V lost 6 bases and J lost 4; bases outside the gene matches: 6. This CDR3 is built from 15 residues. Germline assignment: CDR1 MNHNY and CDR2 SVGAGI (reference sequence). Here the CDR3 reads CASRRDRGPSYGYTF. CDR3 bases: TGTGCCAGCAGAAGGGACAGGGGGCCCTCCTATGGCTACACCTTC.

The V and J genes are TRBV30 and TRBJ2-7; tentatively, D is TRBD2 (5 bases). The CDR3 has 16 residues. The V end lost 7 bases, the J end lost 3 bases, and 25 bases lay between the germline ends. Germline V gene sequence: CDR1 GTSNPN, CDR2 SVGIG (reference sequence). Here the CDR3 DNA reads TGTGCCTTCTCGTTCGTCGGGATTGACCGCTTCTACGAGCAGTACTTC. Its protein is CAFSFVGIDRFYEQYF. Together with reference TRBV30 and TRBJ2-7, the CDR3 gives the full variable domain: SQTIHQWPATLVQPVGSPLSLECTVEGTSNPNLYWYRQAAGRGLQLLFYSVGIGQISSEVPQNLSASRPQDRQFILSSKKLLLSDSGFYLCAFSFVGIDRFYEQYFGPGTRLTVT.

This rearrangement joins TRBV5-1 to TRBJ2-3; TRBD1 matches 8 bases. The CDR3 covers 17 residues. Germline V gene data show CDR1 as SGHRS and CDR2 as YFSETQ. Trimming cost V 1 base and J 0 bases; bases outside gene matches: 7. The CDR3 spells CASSLFRTGPSTDTQYF. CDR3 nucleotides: TGCGCCAGCAGCTTGTTCCGGACAGGGCCAAGCACAGATACGCAGTATTTT.

The CDR3 region has the DNA TGCGCCAGCAGCTTGGTCCAGGAATCAAGTACCTATGGCTACACCTTC. This translates into CASSLVQESSTYGYTF. This chain joins TRBV5-1 and TRBJ1-2; unclear D gene. The V and J ends lost 0 bases and 4 bases respectively, with 16 bases between them. Germline V gene lookup returns CDR1 SGHRS and CDR2 YFSETQ. The CDR3 contains 16 residues.

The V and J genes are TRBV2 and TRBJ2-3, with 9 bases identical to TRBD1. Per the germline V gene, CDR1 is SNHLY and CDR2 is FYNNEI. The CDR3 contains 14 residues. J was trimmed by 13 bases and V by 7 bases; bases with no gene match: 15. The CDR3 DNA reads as TGTGCCAGCACCGTCGGGGACAGGGCCCTTTCAAAGTATTTT. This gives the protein CASTVGDRALSKYF. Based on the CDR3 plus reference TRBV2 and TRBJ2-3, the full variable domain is EPEVTQTPSHQVTQMGQEVILRCVPISNHLYFYWYRQILGQKVEFLVSFYNNEISEKSEIFDDQFSVERPDGSNFTLKIRSTKLEDSAMYFCASTVGDRALSKYFGPGTRLTVL.

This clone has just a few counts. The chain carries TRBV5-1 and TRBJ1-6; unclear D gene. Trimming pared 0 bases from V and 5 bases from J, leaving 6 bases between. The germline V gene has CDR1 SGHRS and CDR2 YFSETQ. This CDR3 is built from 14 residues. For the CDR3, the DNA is TGCGCCAGCAGCTTGGACAGTAATAATTCACCCCTCCACTTT. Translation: CASSLDSNNSPLHF. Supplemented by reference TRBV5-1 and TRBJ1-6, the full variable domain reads KAGVTQTPRYLIKTRGQQVTLSCSPISGHRSVSWYQQTPGQGLQFLFEYFSETQRNKGNFPGRFSGRQFSNSRSEMNVSTLELGDSALYLCASSLDSNNSPLHFGNGTRLTVT.

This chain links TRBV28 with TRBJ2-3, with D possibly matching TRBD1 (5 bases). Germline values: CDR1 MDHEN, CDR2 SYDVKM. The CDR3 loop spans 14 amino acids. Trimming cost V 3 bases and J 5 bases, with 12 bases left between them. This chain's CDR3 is CASSFLGQQDTQYF. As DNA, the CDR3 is TGTGCCAGCAGTTTCCTGGGGCAACAAGATACGCAGTATTTT.

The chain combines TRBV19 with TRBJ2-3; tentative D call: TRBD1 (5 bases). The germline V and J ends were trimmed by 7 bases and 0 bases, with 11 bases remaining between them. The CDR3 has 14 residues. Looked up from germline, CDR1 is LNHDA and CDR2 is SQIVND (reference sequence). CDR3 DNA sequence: TGTGCCAGTAAACAGACAGCAAGCACAGATACGCAGTATTTT. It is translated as CASKQTASTDTQYF.

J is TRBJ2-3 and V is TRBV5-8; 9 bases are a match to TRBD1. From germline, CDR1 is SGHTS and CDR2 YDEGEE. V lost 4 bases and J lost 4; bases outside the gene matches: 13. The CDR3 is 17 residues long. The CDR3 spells CASSRGQGLRGSDTQYF. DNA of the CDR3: TGTGCCAGCAGCCGCGGACAGGGGCTAAGGGGTTCAGATACGCAGTATTTT.

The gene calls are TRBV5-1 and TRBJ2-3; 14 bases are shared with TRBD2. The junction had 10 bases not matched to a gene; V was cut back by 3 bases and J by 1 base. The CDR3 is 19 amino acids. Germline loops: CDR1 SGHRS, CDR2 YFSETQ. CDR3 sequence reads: CASSSFPGTSGGRTDTQYF. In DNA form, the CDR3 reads TGCGCCAGCAGCTCTTTTCCCGGGACTAGCGGGGGCCGCACAGATACGCAGTATTTT.

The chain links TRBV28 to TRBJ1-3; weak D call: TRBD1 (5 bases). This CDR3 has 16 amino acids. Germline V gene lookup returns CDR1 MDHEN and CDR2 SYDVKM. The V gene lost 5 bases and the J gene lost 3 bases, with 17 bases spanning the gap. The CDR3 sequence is CASSRTSRAGGNTIYF. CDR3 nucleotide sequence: TGTGCCAGCAGTCGGACCTCCAGGGCAGGTGGAAACACCATATATTTT. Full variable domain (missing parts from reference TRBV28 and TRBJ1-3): DVKVTQSSRYLVKRTGEKVFLECVQDMDHENMFWYRQDPGLGLRLIYFSYDVKMKEKGDIPEGYSVSREKKERFSLILESASTNQTSMYLCASSRTSRAGGNTIYFGEGSWLTVV.

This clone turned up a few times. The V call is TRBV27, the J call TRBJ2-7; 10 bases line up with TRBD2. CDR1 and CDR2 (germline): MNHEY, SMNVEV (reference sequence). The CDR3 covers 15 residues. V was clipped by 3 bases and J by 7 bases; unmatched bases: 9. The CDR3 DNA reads TGTGCCAGCAGTTTCCTAACTAGCGGGATAGTTGAGCAGTACTTC. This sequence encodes CASSFLTSGIVEQYF.

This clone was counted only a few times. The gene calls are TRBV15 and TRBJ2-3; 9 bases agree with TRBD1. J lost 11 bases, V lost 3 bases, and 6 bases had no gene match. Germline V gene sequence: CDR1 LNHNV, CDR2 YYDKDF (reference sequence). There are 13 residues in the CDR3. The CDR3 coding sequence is TGTGCCACCAGCAGGGACAGGGGCAGTTGGCAGTATTTT. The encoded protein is CATSRDRGSWQYF. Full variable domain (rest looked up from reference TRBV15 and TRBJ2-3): DAMVIQNPRYQVTQFGKPVTLSCSQTLNHNVMYWYQQKSSQAPKLLFHYYDKDFNNEADTPDNFQSRRPNTSFCFLDIRSPGLGDTAMYLCATSRDRGSWQYFGPGTRLTVL.

The CDR3 loop is CATSERERETDTQYF. As DNA, the CDR3 is TGTGCCACCTCCGAACGTGAGCGAGAAACAGATACGCAGTATTTT. The V and J genes are TRBV6-1 and TRBJ2-3; the D is unclear. Trimming cost V 10 bases and J 3 bases, with 20 bases left between them. The CDR3 totals 15 residues. Looked up from germline, CDR1 is MNHNS and CDR2 is SASEGT.

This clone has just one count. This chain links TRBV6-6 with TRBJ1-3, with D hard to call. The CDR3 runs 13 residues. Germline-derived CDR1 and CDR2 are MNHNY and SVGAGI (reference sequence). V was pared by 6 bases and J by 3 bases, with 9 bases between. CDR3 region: CASSPTGGNTIYF. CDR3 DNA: TGTGCCAGCAGCCCTACGGGTGGAAACACCATATATTTT.

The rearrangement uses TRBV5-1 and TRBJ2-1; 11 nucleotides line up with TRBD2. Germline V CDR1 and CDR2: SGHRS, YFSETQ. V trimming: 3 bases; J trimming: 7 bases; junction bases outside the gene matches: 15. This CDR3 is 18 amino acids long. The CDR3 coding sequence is TGCGCCAGCAGCTCCCGACCCCCTAGCGGGGGGTATCAAAATGAGCAGTTCTTC. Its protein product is CASSSRPPSGGYQNEQFF. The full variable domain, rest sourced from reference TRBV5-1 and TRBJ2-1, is KAGVTQTPRYLIKTRGQQVTLSCSPISGHRSVSWYQQTPGQGLQFLFEYFSETQRNKGNFPGRFSGRQFSNSRSEMNVSTLELGDSALYLCASSSRPPSGGYQNEQFFGPGTRLTVL.

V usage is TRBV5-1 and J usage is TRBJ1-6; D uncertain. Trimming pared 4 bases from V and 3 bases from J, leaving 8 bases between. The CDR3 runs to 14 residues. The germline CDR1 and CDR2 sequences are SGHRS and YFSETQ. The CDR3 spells CASSPESYNSPLHF. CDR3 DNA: TGCGCCAGCAGCCCCGAGAGCTATAATTCACCCCTCCACTTT.

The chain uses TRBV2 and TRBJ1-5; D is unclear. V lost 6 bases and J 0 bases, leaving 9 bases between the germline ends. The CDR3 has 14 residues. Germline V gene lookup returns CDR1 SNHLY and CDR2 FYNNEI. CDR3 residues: CASSASYSNQPQHF. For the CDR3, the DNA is TGTGCCAGCAGCGCGAGTTATAGCAATCAGCCCCAGCATTTT.